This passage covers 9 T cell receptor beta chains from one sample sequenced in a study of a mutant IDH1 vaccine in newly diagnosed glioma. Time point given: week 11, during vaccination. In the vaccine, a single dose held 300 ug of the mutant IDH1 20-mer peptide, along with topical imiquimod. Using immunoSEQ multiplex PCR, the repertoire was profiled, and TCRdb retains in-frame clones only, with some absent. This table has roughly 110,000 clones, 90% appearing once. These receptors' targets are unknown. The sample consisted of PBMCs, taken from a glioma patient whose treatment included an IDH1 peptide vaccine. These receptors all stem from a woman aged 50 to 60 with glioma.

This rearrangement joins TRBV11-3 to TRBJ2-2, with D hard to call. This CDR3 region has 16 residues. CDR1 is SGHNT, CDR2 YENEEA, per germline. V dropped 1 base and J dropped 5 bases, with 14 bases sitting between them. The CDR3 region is CASSLGVAFRTGELFF. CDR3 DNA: TGTGCCAGCAGCTTAGGGGTAGCCTTCAGGACCGGGGAGCTGTTTTTT.

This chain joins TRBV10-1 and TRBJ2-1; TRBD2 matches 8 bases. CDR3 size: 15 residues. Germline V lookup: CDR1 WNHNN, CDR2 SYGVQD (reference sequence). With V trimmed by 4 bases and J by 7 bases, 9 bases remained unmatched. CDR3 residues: CASSAEREYKNEQFF. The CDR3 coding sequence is TGCGCCAGCAGTGCCGAGCGGGAGTACAAAAATGAGCAGTTCTTC.

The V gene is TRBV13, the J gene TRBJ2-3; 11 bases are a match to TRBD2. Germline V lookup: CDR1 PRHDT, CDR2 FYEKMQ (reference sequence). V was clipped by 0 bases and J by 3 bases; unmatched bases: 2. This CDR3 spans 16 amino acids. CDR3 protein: CASSLGTSGKTDTQYF. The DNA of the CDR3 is TGTGCCAGCAGCTTAGGGACTAGCGGGAAAACAGATACGCAGTATTTT.

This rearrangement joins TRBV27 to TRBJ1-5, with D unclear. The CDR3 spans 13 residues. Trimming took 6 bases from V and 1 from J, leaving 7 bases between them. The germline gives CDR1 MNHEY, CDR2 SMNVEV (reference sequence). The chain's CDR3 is CASSRVSNQPQHF. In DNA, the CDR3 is TGTGCCAGCAGCCGAGTGAGCAATCAGCCCCAGCATTTT.

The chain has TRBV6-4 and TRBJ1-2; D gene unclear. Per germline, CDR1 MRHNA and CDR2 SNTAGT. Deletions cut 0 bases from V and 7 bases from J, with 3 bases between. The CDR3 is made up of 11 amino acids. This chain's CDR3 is CASSDSSGYTF. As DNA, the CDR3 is TGTGCCAGCAGTGACTCCTCTGGCTACACCTTC.

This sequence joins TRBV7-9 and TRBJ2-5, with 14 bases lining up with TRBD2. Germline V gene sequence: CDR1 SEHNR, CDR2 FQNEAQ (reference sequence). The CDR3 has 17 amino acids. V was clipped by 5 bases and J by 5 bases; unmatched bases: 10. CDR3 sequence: CASSPEGLAGDWETQYF. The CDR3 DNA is TGTGCCAGCAGCCCAGAGGGACTAGCGGGAGACTGGGAGACCCAGTACTTC.

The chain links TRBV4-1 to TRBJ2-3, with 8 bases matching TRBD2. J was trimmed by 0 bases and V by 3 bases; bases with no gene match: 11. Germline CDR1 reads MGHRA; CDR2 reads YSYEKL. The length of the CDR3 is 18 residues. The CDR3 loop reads CASSHPAGAVLSTDTQYF. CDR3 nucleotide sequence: TGCGCCAGCAGCCATCCAGCGGGAGCCGTATTGAGCACAGATACGCAGTATTTT.

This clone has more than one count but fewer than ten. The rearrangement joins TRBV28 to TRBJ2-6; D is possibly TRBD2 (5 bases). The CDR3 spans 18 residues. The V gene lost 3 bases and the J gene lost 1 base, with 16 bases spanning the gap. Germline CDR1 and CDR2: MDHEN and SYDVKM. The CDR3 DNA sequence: TGTGCCAGCAGTTTTAACGGGGTCTCCAGGTCTGGGGCCAACGTCCTGACTTTC. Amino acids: CASSFNGVSRSGANVLTF.

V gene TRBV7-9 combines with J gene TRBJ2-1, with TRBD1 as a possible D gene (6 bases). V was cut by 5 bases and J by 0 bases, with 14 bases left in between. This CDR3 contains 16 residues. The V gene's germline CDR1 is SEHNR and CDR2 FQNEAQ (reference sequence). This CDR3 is CASSRPRGSSYNEQFF. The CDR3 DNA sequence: TGTGCCAGCAGCCGACCTAGGGGGAGCTCCTACAATGAGCAGTTCTTC.